This T cell receptor (beta chain) stems from a study of T cells in Graves' hyperthyroidism and ophthalmopathy. Turning to the study itself: Peripheral blood collection took place at initial diagnosis, before any treatment.

This clonotype appeared many times. No antigen is known for it. Amplified TCR beta CDR3 regions came from RNA transcripts. The HTBI primer set served for first-round RT-PCR of the TCR CDR3. Using its own MiXCR run on the multiplex PCR reads, TCRdb lists one record per CDR3 protein. This table has about 690,000 distinct CDR3 sequences, around a sixth appearing once. The CDR3 has 16 amino acids. The trim removed 3 bases at V and 1 base at J, leaving 1 base unmatched. The germline CDR1 and CDR2 sequences are MDHEN and SYDVKM. Study-wide results and limits: A model using 13 V-J features told ophthalmopathy apart from stable hyperthyroidism.

Used for diagnoses were clinical symptoms, serum thyroxine and TRAb, thyroid ultrasound and orbital computed tomography. The PBMCs studied were ones that came from about 9.9 ml fresh peripheral blood. The sequenced sample consisted of blood. The V and J genes are TRBV28 and TRBJ2-3, with 13 nucleotides matching TRBD2. The clonotype originates from a man aged 50-60 years with Graves' hyperthyroidism. The CDR3 reads CASSFGLAGGTDTQYF. The CDR3 bases are TGTGCCAGCAGTTTCGGACTAGCGGGAGGCACAGATACGCAGTATTTT.